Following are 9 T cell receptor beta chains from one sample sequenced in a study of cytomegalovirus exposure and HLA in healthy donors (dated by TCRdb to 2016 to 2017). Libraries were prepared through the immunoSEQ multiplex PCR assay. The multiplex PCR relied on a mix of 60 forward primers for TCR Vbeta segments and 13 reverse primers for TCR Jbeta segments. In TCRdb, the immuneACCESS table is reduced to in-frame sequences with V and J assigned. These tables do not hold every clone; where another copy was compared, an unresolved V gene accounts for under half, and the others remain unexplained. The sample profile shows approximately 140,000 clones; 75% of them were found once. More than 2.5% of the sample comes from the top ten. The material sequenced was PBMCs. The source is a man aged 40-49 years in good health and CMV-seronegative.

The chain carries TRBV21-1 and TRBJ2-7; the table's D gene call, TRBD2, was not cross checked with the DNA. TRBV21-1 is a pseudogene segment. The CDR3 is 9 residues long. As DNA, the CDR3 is TGTGCCAGCCTCTACGAGCAGTACTTC. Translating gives CASLYEQYF.

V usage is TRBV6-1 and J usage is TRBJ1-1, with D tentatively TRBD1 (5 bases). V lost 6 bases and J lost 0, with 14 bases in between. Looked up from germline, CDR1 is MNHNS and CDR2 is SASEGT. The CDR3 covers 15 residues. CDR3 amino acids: CASSRSGVMNTEAFF. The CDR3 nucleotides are TGTGCCAGCAGCCGATCGGGGGTCATGAACACTGAAGCTTTCTTT.

The CDR3 spells CASIPRSLNTIYF. Here the CDR3 DNA reads TGTGCCAGCATACCCAGGTCATTGAACACCATATATTTT. This chain connects TRBV6-1 to TRBJ1-3; D not certain. V lost 7 bases and J 7 bases, leaving 14 bases between the germline ends. The CDR3 covers 13 residues. Per the germline V gene, CDR1 is MNHNS and CDR2 is SASEGT.

DNA of the CDR3: TGTGCCACCAGCAGGGTTCGGGAGGGGGGGTATGGCTACACCTTC. Translating it yields CATSRVREGGYGYTF. The rearrangement links TRBV15 to TRBJ1-2, with D possibly TRBD1 on 6 matching bases. CDR3 length equals 15 residues. Germline CDR1 and CDR2: LNHNV and YYDKDF (reference sequence). V was shortened by 3 bases and J by 5 bases, with 16 bases between the two germline ends.

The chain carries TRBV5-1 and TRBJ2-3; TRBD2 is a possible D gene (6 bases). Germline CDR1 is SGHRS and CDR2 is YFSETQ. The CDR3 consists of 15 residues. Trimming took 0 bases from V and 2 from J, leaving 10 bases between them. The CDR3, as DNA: TGCGCCAGCAGCTTGGTCGGCGGGGTCACAGATACGCAGTATTTT. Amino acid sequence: CASSLVGGVTDTQYF. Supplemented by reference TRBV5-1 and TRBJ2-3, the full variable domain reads KAGVTQTPRYLIKTRGQQVTLSCSPISGHRSVSWYQQTPGQGLQFLFEYFSETQRNKGNFPGRFSGRQFSNSRSEMNVSTLELGDSALYLCASSLVGGVTDTQYFGPGTRLTVL.

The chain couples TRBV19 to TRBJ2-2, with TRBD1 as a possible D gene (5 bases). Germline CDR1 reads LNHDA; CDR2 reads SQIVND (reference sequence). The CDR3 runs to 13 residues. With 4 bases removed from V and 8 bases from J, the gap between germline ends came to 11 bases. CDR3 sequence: CASSTSGIGELFF. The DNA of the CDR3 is TGTGCCAGTAGTACCTCAGGGATTGGGGAGCTGTTTTTT.

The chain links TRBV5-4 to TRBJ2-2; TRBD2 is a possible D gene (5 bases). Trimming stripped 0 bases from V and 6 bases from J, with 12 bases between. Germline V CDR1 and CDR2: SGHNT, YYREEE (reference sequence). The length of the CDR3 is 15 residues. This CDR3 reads CASSLAGMLAGELFF. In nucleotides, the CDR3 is TGTGCCAGCAGCTTGGCCGGGATGCTAGCCGGGGAGCTGTTTTTT.

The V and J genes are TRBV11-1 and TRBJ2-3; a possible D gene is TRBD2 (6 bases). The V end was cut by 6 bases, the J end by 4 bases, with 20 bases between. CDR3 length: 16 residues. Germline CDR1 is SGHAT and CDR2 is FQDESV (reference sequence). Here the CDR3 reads CASRKRWPGVADTQYF. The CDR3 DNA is TGTGCCAGCAGGAAGAGATGGCCGGGGGTAGCAGATACGCAGTATTTT.

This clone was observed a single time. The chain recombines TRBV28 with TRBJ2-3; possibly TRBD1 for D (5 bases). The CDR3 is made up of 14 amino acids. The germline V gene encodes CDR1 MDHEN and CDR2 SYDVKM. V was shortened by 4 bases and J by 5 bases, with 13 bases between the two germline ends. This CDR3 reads CASSSRPQGDTQYF. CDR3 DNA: TGTGCCAGCAGTTCCAGGCCCCAGGGAGATACGCAGTATTTT.